This passage covers 6 T cell receptor beta chains from one sample sequenced in a study of T cells in tuberculosis. Time point given: new active TB diagnosis, blood taken before or within 7 days of starting treatment. Profiled with immunoSEQ multiplex PCR; TCRdb holds only in-frame clones, not every one. Counted here are approximately 30,000 clones, nearly 90% occurring once; the ten biggest clones make up about 5.3%. This specimen consisted of PBMCs, obtained at tuberculosis diagnosis. The receptor source for this set is an adult with tuberculosis.

The rearrangement joins TRBV7-2 to TRBJ2-2, with D unclear. Between the trimmed V and J ends, which lost 5 bases and 4 bases, there was a span of 8 bases. The CDR3 extends over 13 amino acids. CDR1 and CDR2 from the germline V gene are SGHTA and FQGNSA. The CDR3 region is CASSERPTGELFF. Written as DNA, the CDR3 is TGTGCCAGCAGCGAGCGTCCCACCGGGGAGCTGTTTTTT.

This chain joins TRBV7-9 and TRBJ1-2, with TRBD1 identical over 7 bases. Germline CDR1 SEHNR, CDR2 FQNEAQ (reference sequence). After removal of 1 base from V and 6 bases from J, the junction contained 5 bases not matched to a gene. CDR3 length: 14 residues. The CDR3 protein is CASSLVDRSDGYTF. The CDR3 bases are TGTGCCAGCAGCTTAGTGGACAGGTCGGATGGCTACACCTTC.

The chain uses TRBV5-1 and TRBJ2-7; 7 bases are shared with TRBD2. With V trimmed by 0 bases and J by 2 bases, 5 bases remained unmatched. The CDR3 is made up of 15 amino acids. The V gene's germline CDR1 is SGHRS and CDR2 YFSETQ. The CDR3 DNA sequence: TGCGCCAGCAGCTTGGAGCGGGACGCAGCCTACGAGCAGTACTTC. It is translated as CASSLERDAAYEQYF.

The chain uses TRBV30 and TRBJ1-2; 7 bases match TRBD1. With V trimmed by 7 bases and J by 4 bases, 9 bases remained unmatched. Germline-derived CDR1 and CDR2 are GTSNPN and SVGIG (reference sequence). The CDR3 length is 13 residues. CDR3 bases: TGTGCCTCCCAACGACAGGGTTTCTATGGCTACACCTTC. Residues: CASQRQGFYGYTF.

The rearrangement uses TRBV5-1 and TRBJ2-7; D remains unclear. CDR3 length equals 13 residues. V was trimmed by 1 base and J by 5 bases, leaving 10 bases between them. Germline-derived CDR1 and CDR2 are SGHRS and YFSETQ. The CDR3 reads CASSLSPTDEQYF. In DNA, the CDR3 is TGCGCCAGCAGCTTGTCTCCCACTGACGAGCAGTACTTC.

The J gene is TRBJ1-4, the V gene TRBV4-1; D call uncertain. The CDR3 runs 16 residues. Germline loops: CDR1 MGHRA, CDR2 YSYEKL. Trimming left V 4 bases short and J 4 bases short, with 16 bases between. The CDR3 DNA reads as TGCGCCAGCAGCCCTGGTGGGCAGGCCGGTAATGAAAAACTGTTTTTT. Residues: CASSPGGQAGNEKLFF.